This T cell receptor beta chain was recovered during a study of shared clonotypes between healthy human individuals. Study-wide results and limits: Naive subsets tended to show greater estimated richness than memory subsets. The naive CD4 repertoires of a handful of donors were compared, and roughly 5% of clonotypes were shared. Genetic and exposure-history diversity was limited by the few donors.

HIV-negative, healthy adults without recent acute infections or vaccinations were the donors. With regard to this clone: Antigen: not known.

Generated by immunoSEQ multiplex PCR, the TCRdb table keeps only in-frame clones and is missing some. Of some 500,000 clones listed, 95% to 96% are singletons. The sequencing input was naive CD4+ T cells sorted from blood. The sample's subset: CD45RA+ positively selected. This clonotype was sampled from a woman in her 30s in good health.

The CDR3 reads CASTVLGQSSARQPQHF. The CDR3 DNA reads TGTGCCAGCACAGTTTTGGGGCAGAGTTCAGCGAGGCAGCCCCAGCATTTT. This chain connects TRBV28 to TRBJ1-5, with D tentatively TRBD1 (5 bases). Germline CDR1 reads MDHEN; CDR2 reads SYDVKM. This CDR3 contains 17 residues. With 7 bases removed from V and 7 bases from J, the gap between germline ends came to 26 bases.